These 22 T cell receptor beta chains were sequenced from one sample in a study of blood T cell repertoires in COVID-19. Sequencing used immunoSEQ multiplex PCR; TCRdb keeps in-frame clones, though not all of them. The top ten hold approximately 4% of the sample, which has a few hundred thousand clones, 85% to 90% seen once. What was sequenced was peripheral blood. Receptors originate from a woman in her forties or fifties with active or convalescent COVID-19.

The CDR3 DNA reads as TGTGCCAGCTCCTCCCTTTCGGGACAGGGAGTCCATGAGCAGTTCTTC. It encodes CASSSLSGQGVHEQFF. The chain joins TRBV5-8 to TRBJ2-1, with 9 bases lining up with TRBD1. The V and J ends lost 7 bases and 8 bases, in that order; junction bases with no gene match: 16. Looked up from germline, CDR1 is SGHTS and CDR2 is YDEGEE. The CDR3 loop spans 16 amino acids.

On this clone itself: The junction does not match germline at one end; this may be a read error. Additional DNA sequences in this sample encode the identical CDR3. The chain combines TRBV9 with TRBJ2-2; weak D call: TRBD2 (7 bases). CDR3 length equals 16 residues. Looked up from germline, CDR1 is SGDLS and CDR2 is YYNGEE. CDR3 nucleotides: TGTGCCAGCAGTGTAGGTGTCGGGGGGCAAACCGGGGAGCTGTTTTTT. Its translation: CASSVGVGGQTGELFF.

The chain uses TRBV2 and TRBJ2-1; TRBD2 matches 16 bases. Germline CDR1 reads SNHLY; CDR2 reads FYNNEI. This CDR3 region has 17 residues. V lost 4 bases to trimming and J lost 4 bases; unmatched junction nucleotides: 4. The chain's CDR3 is CASSVPGLAGGYNEQFF. CDR3 nucleotides: TGTGCCAGCAGTGTCCCGGGACTAGCGGGGGGGTACAATGAGCAGTTCTTC.

The rearrangement uses TRBV19 and TRBJ1-5; D not resolved. Germline V lookup: CDR1 LNHDA, CDR2 SQIVND (reference sequence). V was cut by 6 bases and J by 5 bases, with 17 bases left in between. This CDR3 comprises 15 residues. CDR3 sequence (DNA): TGTGCCAGTAGGAGGGCCCTGAGGACGGATCAGCCCCAGCATTTT. Amino acid sequence: CASRRALRTDQPQHF. Full variable domain (remainder filled in from reference TRBV19 and TRBJ1-5): DGGITQSPKYLFRKEGQNVTLSCEQNLNHDAMYWYRQDPGQGLRLIYYSQIVNDFQKGDIAEGYSVSREKKESFPLTVTSAQKNPTAFYLCASRRALRTDQPQHFGDGTRLSIL.

This sequence joins TRBV4-2 and TRBJ2-1; TRBD2 matches at 7 bases. The CDR3 length is 16 residues. The germline CDR1 and CDR2 sequences are LGHNA and YNFKEQ. J lost 0 bases, V lost 0 bases, and 2 bases had no gene match. CDR3 loop: CASSQEWTSSYNEQFF. The CDR3 region has the DNA TGTGCCAGCAGCCAAGAGTGGACTAGCTCCTACAATGAGCAGTTCTTC.

This clone came up a few times. V gene TRBV6-2 or TRBV6-3 combines with J gene TRBJ1-1; 8 nucleotides match TRBD1. V dropped 4 bases and J dropped 4; count of bases not matched to a gene: 5. The CDR3 consists of 14 residues. Per germline, CDR1 MNHEY and CDR2 SVGEGT. CDR3 sequence: CASSWRQGSTEAFF. DNA of the CDR3: TGTGCCAGCAGTTGGCGACAGGGGAGCACTGAAGCTTTCTTT.

The V gene is TRBV3-1 (or the pseudogene TRBV3-2), the J gene TRBJ2-7; weak D call: TRBD1 (6 bases). The V gene lost 0 bases and the J gene lost 6 bases, with 12 bases spanning the gap. The CDR3 spans 14 residues. Germline V CDR1 and CDR2: LGHDT, YNNKEL (reference sequence). The CDR3 DNA reads as TGTGCCAGCAGCCAAGAGGGCACAGGGCCCGAGCAGTACTTC. It translates to CASSQEGTGPEQYF.

This chain links TRBV7-2 with TRBJ2-3; D is possibly TRBD2 (5 bases). The ends were cut back, 5 bases at V and 1 base at J, with 13 bases in the middle. This CDR3 is built from 15 residues. Germline assignment: CDR1 SGHTA and CDR2 FQGNSA. Here the CDR3 DNA reads TGTGCCAGCAGCCTAACTAGGCTGGGCACAGATACGCAGTATTTT. Protein product: CASSLTRLGTDTQYF.

V gene TRBV5-1 combines with J gene TRBJ1-6; 11 nucleotides agree with TRBD1. The CDR3 length is 14 residues. V trimming: 4 bases; J trimming: 14 bases; junction bases outside the gene matches: 8. Germline V lookup: CDR1 SGHRS, CDR2 YFSETQ. The CDR3 coding sequence is TGCGCCAGCAGCGCGGACAGGGGGCTCCGGGCCCTCCACTTT. This encodes CASSADRGLRALHF.

The chain recombines TRBV27 with TRBJ2-7, with D possibly being TRBD1 (6 bases). Trimming stripped 4 bases from V and 6 bases from J, with 10 bases between. The CDR3 covers 12 residues. Germline values: CDR1 MNHEY, CDR2 SMNVEV (reference sequence). The CDR3 loop is CASSSTGREQYF. CDR3 bases: TGTGCCAGCAGTTCTACAGGGCGCGAGCAGTACTTC.

This chain uses TRBV27 with TRBJ2-1; 11 bases agree with TRBD2. V lost 8 bases to trimming and J lost 0 bases; unmatched junction nucleotides: 6. The germline V gene encodes CDR1 MNHEY and CDR2 SMNVEV (reference sequence). The CDR3 length is 16 residues. CDR3 nucleotides: TGTGCCAGCGCGGGACTAGCGGACTTCTCCTACAATGAGCAGTTCTTC. It encodes CASAGLADFSYNEQFF.

The gene calls are TRBV21-1 and TRBJ2-2; whether TRBD1, the table's D call, matches the DNA was not checked. TRBV21-1 is shown as a pseudogene. The CDR3 sequence is 15 residues long. The CDR3: CASSGQGVVIRELFF. The CDR3 nucleotides are TGTGCCAGCAGCGGACAGGGGGTGGTTATAAGGGAGCTGTTTTTT.

This chain connects TRBV2 to TRBJ1-5; the match to TRBD1 covers 7 bases. The CDR3 length is 15 residues. The germline CDR1 and CDR2 sequences are SNHLY and FYNNEI. J was trimmed by 6 bases and V by 4 bases; bases with no gene match: 9. This chain's CDR3 is CASSVEQGIGQPQHF. CDR3 coding DNA: TGTGCCAGCAGTGTAGAACAGGGGATTGGTCAGCCCCAGCATTTT.

J is TRBJ2-1 and V is TRBV28; TRBD1 aligns across 7 bases. This CDR3 spans 13 amino acids. Trimming cost V 1 base and J 7 bases; bases outside gene matches: 1. In germline, CDR1 is MDHEN, CDR2 SYDVKM. CDR3 sequence: CASSLSTGNEQFF. The CDR3, as DNA: TGTGCCAGCAGTTTATCGACAGGGAATGAGCAGTTCTTC.

The rearrangement links TRBV25-1 to TRBJ2-2; 7 bases match TRBD1. The germline gives CDR1 MGHDK, CDR2 SYGVNS. Trimming at V came to 1 base and at J to 6 bases, leaving 5 bases not matched to a gene. The CDR3 covers 15 residues. CDR3 bases: TGTGCCAGCAGTGAATCGAACAGGGGTGCCGGGGAGCTGTTTTTT. It yields the protein CASSESNRGAGELFF. Variable domain in full (rest from reference TRBV25-1 and TRBJ2-2): EADIYQTPRYLVIGTGKKITLECSQTMGHDKMYWYQQDPGMELHLIHYSYGVNSTEKGDLSSESTVSRIRTEHFPLTLESARPSHTSQYLCASSESNRGAGELFFGEGSRLTVL.

This clone was seen only once. V gene TRBV23-1 combines with J gene TRBJ2-1; the match to TRBD2 covers 8 bases. TRBV23-1 is given ORF status, its function remaining uncertain. The junction had 12 bases not matched to a gene; V was cut back by 2 bases and J by 0 bases. There are 19 residues in the CDR3. The CDR3 loop is CASSQTCGGGPSSYNEQFF. The CDR3 region has the DNA TGCGCCAGCAGTCAAACTTGTGGCGGGGGGCCGAGCTCCTACAATGAGCAGTTCTTC.

This clone has more than one count but fewer than ten. The V gene is TRBV5-4, the J gene TRBJ2-3; the match to TRBD2 covers 8 bases. J was trimmed by 14 bases and V by 4 bases; bases with no gene match: 12. The CDR3 sequence is 13 residues long. CDR1 is SGHNT, CDR2 YYREEE, per germline (reference sequence). The DNA for the CDR3 is TGTGCCAGCAGCCAGGCGGGGGGACCTCCGAGGTATTTT. Amino acids: CASSQAGGPPRYF.

J is TRBJ2-5 and V is TRBV7-9, with D perhaps TRBD2 (6 bases). Trimming stripped 4 bases from V and 4 bases from J, with 16 bases between. This CDR3 is built from 15 residues. Germline loops: CDR1 SEHNR, CDR2 FQNEAQ (reference sequence). CDR3 nucleotides: TGTGCCAGCAGCTCCGGGGGTGGATTAGGAGAGACCCAGTACTTC. Translating gives CASSSGGGLGETQYF.

This chain connects TRBV7-3 to TRBJ2-2; TRBD2 is a possible D gene (6 bases). The ends were cut back, 3 bases at V and 6 bases at J, with 11 bases in the middle. Germline loops: CDR1 SGHTA, CDR2 FQGTGA. The CDR3 totals 14 residues. In DNA form, the CDR3 reads TGTGCCAGCAGCTTTTACCGGGACTCCGGGGAGCTGTTTTTT. Encoded protein: CASSFYRDSGELFF.

The chain employs TRBV7-9 and TRBJ1-2; TRBD1 matches 9 bases. After removal of 5 bases from V and 4 bases from J, the junction contained 5 bases not matched to a gene. There are 14 residues in the CDR3. Germline loops: CDR1 SEHNR, CDR2 FQNEAQ (reference sequence). CDR3 amino acids: CASSPGDRAYGYTF. The CDR3 DNA reads as TGTGCCAGCAGCCCAGGGGACAGGGCCTATGGCTACACCTTC.

The V gene is TRBV19, the J gene TRBJ2-7; 7 positions agree with TRBD1. The V gene end was trimmed by 3 bases and the J gene end by 6 bases; junction bases not matched to a gene: 5. The CDR3 length is 13 residues. Germline CDR1 reads LNHDA; CDR2 reads SQIVND (reference sequence). For the CDR3, the DNA is TGTGCCAGTAGTATTGAGACAGGGCCCGAGCAGTACTTC. Translation: CASSIETGPEQYF. The variable domain in full, completed from reference TRBV19 and TRBJ2-7, reads DGGITQSPKYLFRKEGQNVTLSCEQNLNHDAMYWYRQDPGQGLRLIYYSQIVNDFQKGDIAEGYSVSREKKESFPLTVTSAQKNPTAFYLCASSIETGPEQYFGPGTRLTVT.

The rearrangement joins TRBV11-3 to TRBJ2-3; TRBD2 is a possible D gene (6 bases). V was pared by 1 base and J by 2 bases, with 13 bases between. Germline-derived CDR1 and CDR2 are SGHNT and YENEEA. This CDR3 has 16 residues. The CDR3 nucleotides read TGTGCCAGCAGCTTAGTCGGGGGAGGCTCCACAGATACGCAGTATTTT. This gives the protein CASSLVGGGSTDTQYF.